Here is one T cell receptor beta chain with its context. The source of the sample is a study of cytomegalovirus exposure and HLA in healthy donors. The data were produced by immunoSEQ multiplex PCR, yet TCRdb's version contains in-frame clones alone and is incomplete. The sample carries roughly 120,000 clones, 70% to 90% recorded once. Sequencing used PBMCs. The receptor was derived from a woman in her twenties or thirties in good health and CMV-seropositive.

The CDR3 loop is CASSLGGLPGNTIYF. As DNA, the CDR3 is TGTGCCAGCAGCCTCGGGGGGCTACCTGGAAACACCATATATTTT. The chain recombines TRBV7-2 with TRBJ1-3, with a possible D match to TRBD1 (6 bases). This CDR3 comprises 15 residues. Trimming removed 5 bases from V and 2 bases from J, with 13 bases in between. Per the germline V gene, CDR1 is SGHTA and CDR2 is FQGNSA.